This is a list of T cell receptor beta chains from one sample in a study of beta chain features in type 1 diabetes. Clones were sequenced by immunoSEQ multiplex PCR, and TCRdb holds only the in-frame ones, with some missing. The sample consists of fewer than 900,000 clones, 17% of them appearing once. Sequenced material: naive CD4+ T cells from blood. The receptors here all came from a woman aged 18-30 years in good health. The CDR3 runs from the conserved cysteine through the conserved F or W. Each record gives: clone size, D gene, J gene, V gene, CDR3 DNA, CDR3 protein. The D gene is left open where the match is weak. Clone size appears in some rows only: once, few, many, or a class for an expanded clone.

clone size: -; D gene: -; J gene: TRBJ2-5; V gene: TRBV7-2; CDR3 DNA: TGTGCCAGCAGCTTAGTCCCCCATGTTACAGAGACCCAGTACTTC; CDR3 protein: CASSLVPHVTETQYF
clone size: few; D gene: -; J gene: TRBJ2-7; V gene: TRBV27; CDR3 DNA: TGTGCCAGCAGTGGGGCAGGGGTCAAGCAGTACTTC; CDR3 protein: CASSGAGVKQYF
clone size: few; D gene: -; J gene: TRBJ2-2; V gene: TRBV7-2; CDR3 DNA: TGTGCCAGCAGCTTAGTCGTCGGAGCGAACACCGGGGAGCTGTTTTTT; CDR3 protein: CASSLVVGANTGELFF
clone size: -; D gene: -; J gene: TRBJ2-5; V gene: TRBV7-9; CDR3 DNA: TGTGCCAGCAGCTTAGTATCAGGGAGAGAGACCCAGTACTTC; CDR3 protein: CASSLVSGRETQYF
clone size: few; D gene: TRBD1; J gene: TRBJ2-3; V gene: TRBV4-2; CDR3 DNA: TGTGCCAGCAGCCAAGAAGACAGGGCCCCTAGCACAGATACGCAGTATTTT; CDR3 protein: CASSQEDRAPSTDTQYF
clone size: few; D gene: -; J gene: TRBJ2-2; V gene: TRBV5-4; CDR3 DNA: TGTGCCAGCAGCTTGGATCAGAACACCGGGGAGCTGTTTTTT; CDR3 protein: CASSLDQNTGELFF
clone size: few; D gene: TRBD1; J gene: TRBJ2-2; V gene: TRBV28; CDR3 DNA: TGTGCCAGCAGTTCGCCCTCCTCCTACAGGGGGATCGGGGAGCTGTTTTTT; CDR3 protein: CASSSPSSYRGIGELFF
clone size: -; D gene: TRBD1; J gene: TRBJ2-2; V gene: TRBV14; CDR3 DNA: TGTGCCAGCAGCCAAAAAACCTATTTATGGGACAGGGGACACACCGGGGAGCTGTTTTTT; CDR3 protein: CASSQKTYLWDRGHTGELFF
clone size: few; D gene: -; J gene: TRBJ2-5; V gene: TRBV4-1; CDR3 DNA: TGCGCCAGCAGCCGTACGGGGCTCCAAGAGACCCAGTACTTC; CDR3 protein: CASSRTGLQETQYF
clone size: few; D gene: -; J gene: TRBJ1-1; V gene: TRBV18; CDR3 DNA: TGTGCCAGCTCACCACCGTCGTTTCTGGGAGAGAACACTGAAGCTTTCTTT; CDR3 protein: CASSPPSFLGENTEAFF
clone size: -; D gene: -; J gene: TRBJ2-7; V gene: TRBV27; CDR3 DNA: TGTGCCAGCAGTTTAATTGCAGGGAGGTTCCCCTACGAGCAGTACTTC; CDR3 protein: CASSLIAGRFPYEQYF
clone size: -; D gene: -; J gene: TRBJ2-2; V gene: TRBV7-8; CDR3 DNA: TGTGCCAGCAGCTTAATGCAGGGATCGAACACCGGGGAGCTGTTTTTT; CDR3 protein: CASSLMQGSNTGELFF
clone size: few; D gene: -; J gene: TRBJ2-2; V gene: TRBV7-2; CDR3 DNA: TGTGCCAGCAGCTTGGAGTGGGGCACCGGGGAGCTGTTTTTT; CDR3 protein: CASSLEWGTGELFF
clone size: few; D gene: -; J gene: TRBJ1-5; V gene: TRBV10-3; CDR3 DNA: TGTGCCATCAGTGGGACCCAAGATCAGCCCCAGCATTTT; CDR3 protein: CAISGTQDQPQHF
clone size: -; D gene: -; J gene: TRBJ2-1; V gene: TRBV27; CDR3 DNA: TGTGCCAGCTCCCGGTGGGGTGATGGAGTCGGTTACAATGAGCAGTTCTTC; CDR3 protein: CASSRWGDGVGYNEQFF
clone size: -; D gene: -; J gene: TRBJ2-2; V gene: TRBV10-1; CDR3 DNA: TGCGCCAGCAGTGGACAGAAGGCCGGGGAGCTGTTTTTT; CDR3 protein: CASSGQKAGELFF
clone size: -; D gene: -; J gene: TRBJ2-5; V gene: TRBV10-3; CDR3 DNA: TGTGCCATCAGTGGGTATAGAGGGGCAGGGCGCCAAGAGACCCAGTACTTC; CDR3 protein: CAISGYRGAGRQETQYF
clone size: -; D gene: -; J gene: TRBJ2-2; V gene: TRBV28; CDR3 DNA: TGTGCCAGCAGTCCCCCGACTAGAAACACCGGGGAGCTGTTTTTT; CDR3 protein: CASSPPTRNTGELFF
clone size: -; D gene: TRBD1; J gene: TRBJ2-3; V gene: TRBV6-5; CDR3 DNA: TGTGCCAGCAGTTACTCGGGACAGGGGGCAGATACGCAGTATTTT; CDR3 protein: CASSYSGQGADTQYF
clone size: -; D gene: -; J gene: TRBJ2-5; V gene: TRBV9; CDR3 DNA: TGTGCCAGCAGCGAAACTGGTGGCCAAGAGACCCAGTACTTC; CDR3 protein: CASSETGGQETQYF
clone size: -; D gene: TRBD2; J gene: TRBJ2-2; V gene: TRBV6-4; CDR3 DNA: TGTGCCAGCAGTAAAACTAGCGGGACTTTCGGGGAGCTGTTTTTT; CDR3 protein: CASSKTSGTFGELFF
clone size: -; D gene: -; J gene: TRBJ2-2; V gene: TRBV6-6; CDR3 DNA: TGTGCCAGCAGGCCGGGCTACACCGGGGAGCTGTTTTTT; CDR3 protein: CASRPGYTGELFF
clone size: few; D gene: TRBD1; J gene: TRBJ2-2; V gene: TRBV6-6; CDR3 DNA: TGTGCCAGCAATCCGGGACAGGGTATCGGGGAGCTGTTTTTT; CDR3 protein: CASNPGQGIGELFF
clone size: few; D gene: TRBD2; J gene: TRBJ2-3; V gene: TRBV6-1; CDR3 DNA: TGTGCCAGCAGCCGGGAGGTGGGCACAGATACGCAGTATTTT; CDR3 protein: CASSREVGTDTQYF
clone size: -; D gene: -; J gene: TRBJ1-5; V gene: TRBV19; CDR3 DNA: TGTGCCAGTAGTATAGGGGCAGGGCCTCACAACCAGCATTTT; CDR3 protein: CASSIGAGPHNQHF
clone size: few; D gene: -; J gene: TRBJ2-3; V gene: TRBV2; CDR3 DNA: TGTGCCAGCGAGACGATCACAGATACGCAGTATTTT; CDR3 protein: CASETITDTQYF
clone size: -; D gene: TRBD1; J gene: TRBJ2-7; V gene: TRBV7-9; CDR3 DNA: TGTGCCAGCAGCAGTCGACAGGGAAGGTACGAGCAGTACTTC; CDR3 protein: CASSSRQGRYEQYF
clone size: -; D gene: -; J gene: TRBJ2-7; V gene: TRBV15; CDR3 DNA: TGTGCCACCAGCAGAGGCCGCTTGACAGAGAACGAGCAGTACTTC; CDR3 protein: CATSRGRLTENEQYF
clone size: few; D gene: -; J gene: TRBJ2-5; V gene: TRBV5-1; CDR3 DNA: TGCGCCAGCAGCTTGACCCGGGAGACCCAGTACTTC; CDR3 protein: CASSLTRETQYF
clone size: -; D gene: -; J gene: TRBJ2-6; V gene: TRBV7-2; CDR3 DNA: TGTGCCAGCAGCTCGTCGAGGAATAGGGCCTCTGGGGCCAACGTCCTGACTTTC; CDR3 protein: CASSSSRNRASGANVLTF
clone size: -; D gene: TRBD2; J gene: TRBJ2-2; V gene: TRBV7-3; CDR3 DNA: TGTGCCAGCAGCTTAACGCAAAGGGCGGGAGGCTCGTCCGGGGAGCTGTTTTTT; CDR3 protein: CASSLTQRAGGSSGELFF